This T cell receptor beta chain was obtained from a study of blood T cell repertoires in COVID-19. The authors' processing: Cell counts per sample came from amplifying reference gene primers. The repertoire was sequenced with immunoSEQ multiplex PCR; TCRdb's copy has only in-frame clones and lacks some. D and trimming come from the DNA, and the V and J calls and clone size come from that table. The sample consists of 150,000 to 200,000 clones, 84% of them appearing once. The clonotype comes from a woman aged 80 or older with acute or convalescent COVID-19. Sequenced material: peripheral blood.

The chain's CDR3 is CASSPGDSTEAFF. CDR3 in DNA: TGTGCCAGCTCACCCGGGGACAGCACTGAAGCTTTCTTT. This chain joins TRBV18 and TRBJ1-1, with 7 bases lining up with TRBD1. V trimming: 3 bases; J trimming: 4 bases; junction bases outside the gene matches: 2. This CDR3 is built from 13 residues. CDR1 is KGHSH, CDR2 LQKENI, per germline.